A selection of T cell receptor beta chains follows, all from one sample in a study of blood T cell repertoires in COVID-19. Some clones are missing from TCRdb's copy, which holds only in-frame ones; the method was immunoSEQ multiplex PCR. The sample includes 80,000 to 100,000 clones, around 96% of them seen just once. Material for sequencing was peripheral blood. The receptors were gathered from a human donor with active COVID-19. The donor label of this sample is uncertain. Each CDR3 is given with its conserved first and last residue.

TRBV14	TRBJ1-1	CASSGVGEAFF
TRBV4-2	TRBJ1-4	CASSQDYGTVEEKLFF
TRBV15	TRBJ2-4	CATSRDGPGGTKNIQYF
TRBV18	TRBJ2-3	CASSPGRGRGTQYF
TRBV3-1/TRBV3-2	TRBJ1-6	CASSEGQGINSPLHF
TRBV20-1	TRBJ1-2	CSASGQGGNYGYTF
TRBV24-1	TRBJ2-7	CATSSPGQGSYEQYF
TRBV10-3	TRBJ2-3	CAISGLAESTDTQYF
TRBV10-3	TRBJ1-5	CAISAGQGVDQPQHF
TRBV11-2	TRBJ1-6	CASTSGRGSSPLHF
TRBV7-9	TRBJ1-1	CASRLSLLPGDTEAFF
TRBV5-1	TRBJ2-3	CASSLEELAAQYF
TRBV19	TRBJ1-4	CASALQTGGAEKLFF
TRBV5-1	TRBJ1-1	CASSRTLPDTEAFF
TRBV6-5	TRBJ2-7	CASSHRAVEQYF
TRBV24-1	TRBJ2-7	CATSDSGTGRYEQYF